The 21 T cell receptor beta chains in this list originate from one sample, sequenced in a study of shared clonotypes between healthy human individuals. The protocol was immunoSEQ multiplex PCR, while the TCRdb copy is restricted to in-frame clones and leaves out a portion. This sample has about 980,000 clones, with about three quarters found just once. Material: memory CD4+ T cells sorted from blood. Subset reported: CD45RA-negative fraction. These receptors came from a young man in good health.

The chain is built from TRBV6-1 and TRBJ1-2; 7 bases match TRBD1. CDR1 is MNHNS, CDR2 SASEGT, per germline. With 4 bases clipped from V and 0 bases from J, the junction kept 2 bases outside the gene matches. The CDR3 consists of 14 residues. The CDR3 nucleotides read TGTGCCAGCAGTGTGGGACAGTCTAACTATGGCTACACCTTC. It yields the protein CASSVGQSNYGYTF.

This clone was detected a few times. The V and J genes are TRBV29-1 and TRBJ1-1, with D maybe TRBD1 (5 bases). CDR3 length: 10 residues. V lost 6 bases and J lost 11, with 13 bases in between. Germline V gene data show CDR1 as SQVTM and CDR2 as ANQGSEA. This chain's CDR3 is CSVSGQGAFF. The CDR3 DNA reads TGCAGCGTCAGTGGGCAGGGTGCTTTCTTT. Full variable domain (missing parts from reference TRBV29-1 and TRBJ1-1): SAVISQKPSRDICQRGTSLTIQCQVDSQVTMMFWYRQQPGQSLTLIATANQGSEATYESGFVIDKFPISRPNLTFSTLTVSNMSPEDSSIYLCSVSGQGAFFGQGTRLTVV.

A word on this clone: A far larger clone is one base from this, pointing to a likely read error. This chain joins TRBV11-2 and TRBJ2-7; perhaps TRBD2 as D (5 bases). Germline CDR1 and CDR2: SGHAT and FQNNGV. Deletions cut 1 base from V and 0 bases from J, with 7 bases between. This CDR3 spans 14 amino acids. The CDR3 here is CASSLVGNSYEQYF. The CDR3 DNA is TGTGCCAGCAGCTTAGTCGGGAACTCCTACGAGCAGTACTTC.

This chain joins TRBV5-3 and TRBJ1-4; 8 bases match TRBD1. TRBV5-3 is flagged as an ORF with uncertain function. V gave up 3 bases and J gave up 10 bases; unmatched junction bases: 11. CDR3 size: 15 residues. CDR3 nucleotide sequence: TGTGCCAGAAGCTGGCCGGGACAGGAGGACGGAAAACTGTTTTTT. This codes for CARSWPGQEDGKLFF.

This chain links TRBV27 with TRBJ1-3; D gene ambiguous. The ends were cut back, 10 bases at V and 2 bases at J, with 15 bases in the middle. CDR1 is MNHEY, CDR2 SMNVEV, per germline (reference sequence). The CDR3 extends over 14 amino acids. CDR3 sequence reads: CATWRFWAGNTIYF. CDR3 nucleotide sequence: TGTGCCACCTGGAGGTTTTGGGCTGGAAACACCATATATTTT.

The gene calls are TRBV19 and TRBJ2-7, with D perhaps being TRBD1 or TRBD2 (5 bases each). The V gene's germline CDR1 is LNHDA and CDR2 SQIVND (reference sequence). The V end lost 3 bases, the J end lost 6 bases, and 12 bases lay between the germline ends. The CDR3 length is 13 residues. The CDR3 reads CASSIQGPFEQYF. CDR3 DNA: TGTGCCAGTAGTATCCAGGGACCGTTCGAGCAGTACTTC.

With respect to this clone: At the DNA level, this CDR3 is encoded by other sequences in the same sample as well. CDR3 loop: CASSSGTSGETQYF. For the CDR3, the DNA is TGTGCCAGCAGCTCCGGGACTAGCGGGGAGACCCAGTACTTC. This rearrangement joins TRBV5-4 to TRBJ2-5; 12 bases align to TRBD2. The germline CDR1 and CDR2 sequences are SGHNT and YYREEE (reference sequence). The CDR3 has 14 amino acids. V shed 3 bases and J 5 bases; nucleotides not matched to a gene: 2.

The CDR3 loop is CASSSIRGNEKLFF. The DNA of the CDR3 is TGTGCCAGCAGCTCAATTCGGGGTAATGAAAAACTGTTTTTT. This chain connects TRBV7-9 to TRBJ1-4; D ambiguous. The CDR3 is 14 residues long. With 4 bases removed from V and 4 bases from J, the gap between germline ends came to 10 bases. CDR1 is SEHNR and CDR2 is FQNEAQ in the germline V gene (reference sequence).

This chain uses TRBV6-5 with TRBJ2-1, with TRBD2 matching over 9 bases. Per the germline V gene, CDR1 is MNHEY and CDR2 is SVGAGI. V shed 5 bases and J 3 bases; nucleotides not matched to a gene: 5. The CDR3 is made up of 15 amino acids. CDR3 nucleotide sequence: TGTGCCAGCAGTGCCCTAGCGGGAAGCTACAATGAGCAGTTCTTC. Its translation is CASSALAGSYNEQFF.

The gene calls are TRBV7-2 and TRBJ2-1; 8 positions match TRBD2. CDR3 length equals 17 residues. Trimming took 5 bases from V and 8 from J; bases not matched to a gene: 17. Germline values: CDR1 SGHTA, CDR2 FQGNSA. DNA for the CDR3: TGTGCCAGCAGCGCCCCCCCAGCGGGAGTAGGGATGGATGAGCAGTTCTTC. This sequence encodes CASSAPPAGVGMDEQFF.

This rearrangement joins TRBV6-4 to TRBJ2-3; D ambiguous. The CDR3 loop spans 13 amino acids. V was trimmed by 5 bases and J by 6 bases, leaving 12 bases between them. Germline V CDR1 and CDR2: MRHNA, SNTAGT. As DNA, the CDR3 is TGTGCCAGCAGTACGGTTTACCGCGATACGCAGTATTTT. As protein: CASSTVYRDTQYF.

The CDR3 spells CASSHRVQGSNEKLFF. The DNA of the CDR3 is TGTGCCAGCAGCCATAGAGTACAGGGGAGTAATGAAAAACTGTTTTTT. J is TRBJ1-4 and V is TRBV5-6; 7 bases are shared with TRBD1. Germline trimming cut 4 bases from V and 4 bases from J; bases unmatched to any gene: 10. The germline V gene has CDR1 SGHDT and CDR2 YYEEEE. The CDR3 length is 16 residues. The entire variable domain, with the rest obtained from reference TRBV5-6 and TRBJ1-4, is as follows: DAGVTQSPTHLIKTRGQQVTLRCSPKSGHDTVSWYQQALGQGPQFIFQYYEEEERQRGNFPDRFSGHQFPNYSSELNVNALLLGDSALYLCASSHRVQGSNEKLFFGSGTQLSVL.

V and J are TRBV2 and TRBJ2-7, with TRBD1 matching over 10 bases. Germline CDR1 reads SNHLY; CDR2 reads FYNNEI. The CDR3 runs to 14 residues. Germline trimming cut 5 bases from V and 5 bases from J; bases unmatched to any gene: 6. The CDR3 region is CASSRQGALDEQYF. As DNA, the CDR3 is TGTGCCAGCAGTCGACAGGGGGCGCTGGACGAGCAGTACTTC.

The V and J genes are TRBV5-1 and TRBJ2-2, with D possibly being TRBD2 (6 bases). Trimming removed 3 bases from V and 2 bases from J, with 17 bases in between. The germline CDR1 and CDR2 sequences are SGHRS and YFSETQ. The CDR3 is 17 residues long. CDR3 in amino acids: CASSSGSAGLNTGELFF. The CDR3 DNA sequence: TGCGCCAGCAGCTCAGGATCCGCGGGACTCAACACCGGGGAGCTGTTTTTT. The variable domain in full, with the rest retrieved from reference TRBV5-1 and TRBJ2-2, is KAGVTQTPRYLIKTRGQQVTLSCSPISGHRSVSWYQQTPGQGLQFLFEYFSETQRNKGNFPGRFSGRQFSNSRSEMNVSTLELGDSALYLCASSSGSAGLNTGELFFGEGSRLTVL.

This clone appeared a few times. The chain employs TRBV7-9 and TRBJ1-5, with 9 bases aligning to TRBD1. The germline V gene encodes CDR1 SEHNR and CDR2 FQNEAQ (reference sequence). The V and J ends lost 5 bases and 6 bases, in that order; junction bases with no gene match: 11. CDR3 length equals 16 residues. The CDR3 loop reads CASSPGLGTGIQPQHF. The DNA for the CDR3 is TGTGCCAGCAGCCCCGGATTGGGGACAGGGATTCAGCCCCAGCATTTT.

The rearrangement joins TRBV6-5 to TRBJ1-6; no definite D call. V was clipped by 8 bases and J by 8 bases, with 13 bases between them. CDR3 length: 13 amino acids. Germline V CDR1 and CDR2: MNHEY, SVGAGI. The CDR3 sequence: CASSGRTDSPLHF. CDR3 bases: TGTGCCAGCTCCGGGAGAACGGATTCACCCCTCCACTTT.

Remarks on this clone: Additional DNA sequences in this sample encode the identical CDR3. CDR3 sequence (DNA): TGTGCCAGCAGTTACTCAAGGGATCAGCCCCAGCATTTT. It translates to CASSYSRDQPQHF. The J gene is TRBJ1-5, the V gene TRBV6-6; D call uncertain. Germline CDR1 reads MNHNY; CDR2 reads SVGAGI (reference sequence). Deletions cut 0 bases from V and 5 bases from J, with 5 bases between. CDR3 length equals 13 residues.

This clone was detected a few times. The chain's CDR3 is CAWSVWQEGPYGYTF. The CDR3 DNA sequence: TGTGCCTGGAGTGTATGGCAGGAAGGGCCCTATGGCTACACCTTC. This rearrangement joins TRBV30 to TRBJ1-2; the D is unclear. V lost 0 bases, J lost 4 bases, and 15 bases lay in between. CDR1 and CDR2 from the germline V gene are GTSNPN and SVGIG (reference sequence). CDR3 length: 15 residues.

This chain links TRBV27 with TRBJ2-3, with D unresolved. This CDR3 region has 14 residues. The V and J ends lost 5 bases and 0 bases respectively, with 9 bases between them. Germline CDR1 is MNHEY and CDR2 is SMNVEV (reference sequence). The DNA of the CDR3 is TGTGCCAGCAGTAGGACGCACAGCACAGATACGCAGTATTTT. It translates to CASSRTHSTDTQYF.

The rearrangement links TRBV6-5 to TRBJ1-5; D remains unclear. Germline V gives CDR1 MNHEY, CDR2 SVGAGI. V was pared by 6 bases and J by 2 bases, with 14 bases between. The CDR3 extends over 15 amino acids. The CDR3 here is CASSSEGLGNQPQHF. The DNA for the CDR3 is TGTGCCAGCAGCTCGGAAGGTTTAGGCAATCAGCCCCAGCATTTT.

The CDR3 spells CASSHLTGINEQYF. The CDR3 DNA sequence: TGCGCCAGCAGCCACTTGACAGGGATCAACGAGCAGTACTTC. The genes are TRBV4-1 and TRBJ2-7, with 7 nucleotides matching TRBD1. Trimming cost V 3 bases and J 5 bases; bases outside gene matches: 7. CDR1 and CDR2 from the germline V gene are MGHRA and YSYEKL. The CDR3 extends over 14 amino acids.